The rows below give T cell receptor beta chains drawn from one sample of a study of shared clonotypes between healthy human individuals. Libraries were prepared by immunoSEQ multiplex PCR; TCRdb keeps only in-frame clonotypes and omits some of them. The sample lists some 2.3 million clones; roughly 93% were seen once. Input material: naive CD4+ T cells from PBMCs. Receptor source: a man aged 18-30 years in good health. Some clones in this sample may be carry-over from other donors' samples. Both conserved end residues are part of each CDR3. Each record gives: clone size, D gene, CDR3 length, V gene, J gene, CDR3 protein, CDR3 DNA. A D gene is named only where the DNA matches it firmly. Clone size, where shown, is once, few, many, or a class for clones that have expanded.

-	-	15	TRBV25-1	TRBJ2-7	CASSEFYGRSYEQYF	TGTGCCAGCAGTGAATTCTACGGCAGGAGCTACGAGCAGTACTTC
-	-	13	TRBV6-5	TRBJ2-7	CASSPRTAYEQYF	TGTGCCAGCAGCCCTAGGACAGCTTACGAGCAGTACTTC
-	-	15	TRBV28	TRBJ1-1	CASTLFGEMNTEAFF	TGTGCCAGCACCCTCTTTGGGGAGATGAACACTGAAGCTTTCTTT
-	TRBD1	14	TRBV5-4	TRBJ2-2	CASSLEQGKGELFF	TGTGCCAGCAGCTTGGAACAGGGGAAAGGGGAGCTGTTTTTT
-	TRBD1	15	TRBV28	TRBJ1-1	CASSQTAGGGNEAFF	TGTGCCAGCAGTCAGACTGCAGGGGGTGGTAATGAAGCTTTCTTT
-	-	15	TRBV7-8	TRBJ2-4	CASSLDPGTGNIQYF	TGTGCCAGCAGCTTAGACCCCGGGACGGGAAACATTCAGTACTTC
once	-	16	TRBV14	TRBJ2-1	CASSLYSGLEGHEQFF	TGTGCCAGCAGCCTGTATAGCGGTCTAGAGGGGCATGAGCAGTTCTTC
-	TRBD2	16	TRBV29-1	TRBJ2-1	CSVEEGLASTYNEQFF	TGCAGCGTTGAAGAAGGACTAGCGAGCACCTACAATGAGCAGTTCTTC
-	TRBD1	13	TRBV19	TRBJ1-5	CAGSRTGDQPQHF	TGTGCCGGTTCCCGAACAGGGGATCAGCCCCAGCATTTT
-	-	13	TRBV28	TRBJ2-2	CASSLAFTGELFF	TGTGCCAGCAGTTTGGCCTTTACCGGGGAGCTGTTTTTT
-	-	14	TRBV12-5	TRBJ1-1	CASGPPGSNTEAFF	TGTGCTAGTGGCCCTCCGGGGTCTAACACTGAAGCTTTCTTT
-	TRBD2	16	TRBV10-1	TRBJ2-1	CASSRGTSGGDNEQFF	TGCGCCAGCAGCAGAGGGACTAGCGGGGGGGACAATGAGCAGTTCTTC
-	-	18	TRBV5-8	TRBJ2-2	CASRATVLVWRNTGELFF	TGTGCCAGCAGAGCTACTGTTCTGGTATGGCGGAACACCGGGGAGCTGTTTTTT
-	-	14	TRBV5-4	TRBJ1-4	CASSLVGSDQKLFF	TGTGCCAGCAGCTTGGTAGGGTCCGACCAAAAACTGTTTTTT
-	-	12	TRBV30	TRBJ2-2	CASYRPAGELFF	TGTGCCTCCTATAGACCTGCCGGGGAGCTGTTTTTT
few	-	11	TRBV15	TRBJ1-1	CATSGDRSAFF	TGTGCCACCAGCGGGGACCGGAGTGCTTTCTTT
-	-	14	TRBV6-1	TRBJ1-1	CASSYQGEGTEAFF	TGTGCCAGCTCCTACCAGGGTGAGGGGACTGAAGCTTTCTTT
-	-	16	TRBV19	TRBJ1-1	CASSKLPQAMNTEAFF	TGTGCCAGTAGTAAACTCCCACAGGCCATGAACACTGAAGCTTTCTTT
-	-	11	TRBV28	TRBJ2-5	CASSAVKTQYF	TGTGCCAGCAGTGCAGTTAAGACCCAGTACTTC
-	TRBD1	19	TRBV23-1	TRBJ2-4	CASSQGTGGVLPAKNIQYF	TGCGCCAGCAGTCAGGGGACAGGGGGCGTACTCCCAGCCAAAAACATTCAGTACTTC
-	-	14	TRBV28	TRBJ2-1	CASSTPSPGVGQFF	TGTGCCAGCAGTACTCCGTCGCCGGGGGTGGGGCAGTTCTTC
-	-	14	TRBV5-4	TRBJ1-4	CASSLGGTNEKLFF	TGTGCCAGCAGCTTGGGGGGAACTAATGAAAAACTGTTTTTT
once	-	15	TRBV6-1	TRBJ1-5	CASSPDWNSNQPQHF	TGTGCCAGCAGCCCCGACTGGAATAGCAATCAGCCCCAGCATTTT
once	TRBD2	14	TRBV19	TRBJ2-7	CASSLRQRGYEQYF	TGTGCCAGTAGTCTGAGACAGCGGGGGTACGAGCAGTACTTC
-	TRBD1	16	TRBV4-2	TRBJ1-3	CASSFPGQASGNTIYF	TGTGCCAGCAGCTTCCCGGGACAGGCGTCTGGAAACACCATATATTTT
-	-	16	TRBV4-3	TRBJ2-2	CASSQGPGNGGGELFF	TGCGCCAGCAGCCAAGGTCCTGGGAATGGGGGCGGGGAGCTGTTTTTT
few	-	13	TRBV11-2	TRBJ1-1	CASSPSLNTEAFF	TGTGCCAGCAGCCCCAGTTTGAACACTGAAGCTTTCTTT
once	-	15	TRBV5-4	TRBJ1-2	CASSSMTKTNYGYTF	TGTGCCAGCAGCTCGATGACAAAGACTAACTATGGCTACACCTTC
-	-	15	TRBV28	TRBJ2-6	CASSRLSSGANVLTF	TGTGCCAGCAGTCGTCTGAGCTCTGGGGCCAACGTCCTGACTTTC
-	TRBD1	15	TRBV5-6	TRBJ2-5	CASGYLRGSWETQYF	TGTGCCAGCGGCTACCTCAGGGGGTCGTGGGAGACCCAGTACTTC
-	-	12	TRBV30	TRBJ1-1	CAWGVLNTEAFF	TGTGCCTGGGGGGTGCTGAACACTGAAGCTTTCTTT
-	TRBD2	14	TRBV5-6	TRBJ2-3	CASNLAGVRDTQYF	TGTGCCAGCAACCTAGCGGGAGTTCGAGATACGCAGTATTTT
-	-	13	TRBV7-9	TRBJ1-1	CASSLESNTEAFF	TGTGCCAGCAGCTTAGAGTCGAACACTGAAGCTTTCTTT
-	-	18	TRBV28	TRBJ1-3	CATATRVLTGPGGNTIYF	TGTGCCACGGCAACGCGGGTTTTGACAGGACCTGGTGGAAACACCATATATTTT
-	-	12	TRBV12-5	TRBJ1-1	CASGLTHTEAFF	TGTGCTAGTGGTCTGACCCACACTGAAGCTTTCTTT
once	-	12	TRBV7-2	TRBJ2-7	CASRHDRYEQYF	TGTGCCAGCAGACACGACAGATACGAGCAGTACTTC
-	TRBD1	18	TRBV28	TRBJ2-7	CASSFAGQGDQVRYEQYF	TGTGCCAGCAGTTTCGCGGGACAGGGGGACCAGGTCCGCTACGAGCAGTACTTC
once	-	12	TRBV7-9	TRBJ1-4	CASRGTNEKLFF	TGTGCCAGCCGGGGAACTAATGAAAAACTGTTTTTT
-	-	11	TRBV28	TRBJ1-2	CASSFSGGYTF	TGTGCCAGCAGTTTTTCCGGTGGCTACACCTTC
-	-	14	TRBV2	TRBJ1-2	CASSEDELNYGYTF	TGTGCCAGCAGTGAAGACGAGCTTAACTATGGCTACACCTTC
-	-	16	TRBV7-8	TRBJ2-5	CASSLLGRTLQETQYF	TGTGCCAGCAGCTTGTTGGGGCGGACCCTGCAAGAGACCCAGTACTTC
-	-	14	TRBV10-3	TRBJ1-2	CAISDLGAAYGYTF	TGTGCCATCAGTGACCTGGGGGCCGCCTATGGCTACACCTTC
-	-	13	TRBV7-9	TRBJ1-1	CASSRGAGTEAFF	TGTGCCAGCAGCAGGGGAGCGGGGACTGAAGCTTTCTTT
-	-	14	TRBV5-1	TRBJ2-5	CASKPGGPQETQYF	TGCGCCAGCAAGCCCGGAGGGCCTCAAGAGACCCAGTACTTC
-	-	19	TRBV10-3	TRBJ2-2	CAIRQRRMGAGQNTGELFF	TGTGCCATCAGACAACGGAGGATGGGGGCAGGACAGAACACCGGGGAGCTGTTTTTT
-	TRBD1	15	TRBV6-1	TRBJ2-2	CASSAEGGIAGELFF	TGTGCCAGCAGTGCCGAAGGGGGCATAGCGGGGGAGCTGTTTTTT
-	-	15	TRBV27	TRBJ2-6	CASGRGAPGANVLTF	TGTGCCAGCGGTCGGGGGGCTCCAGGGGCCAACGTCCTGACTTTC
-	-	16	TRBV5-1	TRBJ1-3	CASSALGPNSGNTIYF	TGCGCCAGCAGCGCCCTGGGACCGAACTCTGGAAACACCATATATTTT
-	-	15	TRBV9	TRBJ2-3	CASSVEGASTDTQYF	TGTGCCAGCAGCGTAGAAGGGGCTAGCACAGATACGCAGTATTTT
-	-	12	TRBV28	TRBJ1-4	CASSLRWEKLFF	TGTGCCAGCAGTTTAAGGTGGGAAAAACTGTTTTTT
once	TRBD2	16	TRBV11-3	TRBJ2-3	CASRNRTSGGADTQYF	TGTGCCAGCAGGAACCGGACTAGCGGGGGGGCAGATACGCAGTATTTT
few	-	14	TRBV30	TRBJ1-3	CAWNQGISGNTIYF	TGTGCCTGGAATCAGGGGATATCTGGAAACACCATATATTTT
-	-	12	TRBV5-1	TRBJ2-3	CASSLPADTQYF	TGCGCCAGCAGCTTGCCCGCAGATACGCAGTATTTT